One and the same sample provided the 3 T cell receptor beta chains below, sequenced in a study of T-cell memory formation after mild COVID-19 (dated by TCRdb to about 2021). The protocol used for the library was 5' RACE. Sequencing used an Illumina NovaSeq 6000. Starting from the raw public reads, TCRdb applied fastp trimming at Q25, assembled clones with MiXCR and retained in-frame beta chains. A single entry per CDR3 protein holds the most common genes and DNA from its merged rows. The sample table holds around 200,000 distinct CDR3 sequences, of which approximately 10% were seen once. Of the sample, roughly 4% is held by the ten largest clones. Material for sequencing was PBMCs or a T cell subset sorted from them (not recorded which). The receptors stem from a young man who had mild COVID-19 (a few samples of this study predate the infection). The sample titles of this study are shuffled in the database, so cell type and time point are left out; the donor was told from shared clones.

The chain is built from TRBV20-1 and TRBJ2-2; the D gene is possibly TRBD1 (5 bases). Looked up from germline, CDR1 is DFQATT and CDR2 is SNEGSKA (reference sequence). The CDR3 extends over 12 amino acids. Between the trimmed V and J ends, which lost 3 bases and 4 bases, there was a span of 6 bases. CDR3: CSASQGTGELFF. The DNA for the CDR3 is TGCAGTGCTAGTCAGGGCACCGGGGAGCTGTTTTTT.

The J gene is TRBJ2-1, the V gene TRBV9; D is uncertain. The germline V gene encodes CDR1 SGDLS and CDR2 YYNGEE. Trimming left V 0 bases short and J 7 bases short, with 5 bases between. The CDR3 length is 12 residues. CDR3 loop: CASSVDTNEQFF. The CDR3 coding sequence is TGTGCCAGCAGCGTAGATACGAATGAGCAGTTCTTC.

This clonotype was recorded once. This chain uses TRBV18 with TRBJ2-5; D not certain. The CDR3 totals 14 residues. V was shortened by 1 base and J by 1 base, with 7 bases between the two germline ends. Germline V gene sequence: CDR1 KGHSH, CDR2 LQKENI. The CDR3: CASSPLSTQETQYF. The CDR3 coding sequence is TGTGCCAGCTCACCACTCAGTACCCAAGAGACCCAGTACTTC.